The clone carrying this TCR beta chain was observed a few times. As yet, its antigen is unknown. The data are from a study of T-cell reconstitution after alpha-beta-depleted transplantation in children. Study-level findings and limits: Once a year had passed after transplant, T-cell counts and diversity came mostly from newly produced T cells. TCRbeta diversity was high at day 60 in some patients (a result of surviving recipient T cells and thymic progenitors). Expanded clones from the graft, numbering several hundred, reportedly supplied alpha-beta T cells about two months after transplant.

The CDR3 is 17 residues long. Deletions cut 2 bases from V and 0 bases from J, with 14 bases between. Germline V CDR1 and CDR2: KGHSH, LQKENI. TCRbeta library construction was performed incorporating unique molecular identifiers. TCRdb reprocessed the PCR reads with MiXCR, giving one entry per CDR3 protein. The sample has around 670,000 distinct CDR3 sequences; around 13% are singletons. Specimen: PBMCs, collected before TCRalphabeta/CD19-depleted stem cell transplant. The receptor was isolated from a girl aged 2-10 years with congenital amegakaryocytic thrombocytopenia, due to receive a stem cell transplant. The rearrangement uses TRBV18 and TRBJ1-3, with unresolved D. CDR3 sequence (DNA): TGTGCCAGCTCACCAACTACGTCCCGATCCTCTGGAAACACCATATATTTT. This codes for CASSPTTSRSSGNTIYF.